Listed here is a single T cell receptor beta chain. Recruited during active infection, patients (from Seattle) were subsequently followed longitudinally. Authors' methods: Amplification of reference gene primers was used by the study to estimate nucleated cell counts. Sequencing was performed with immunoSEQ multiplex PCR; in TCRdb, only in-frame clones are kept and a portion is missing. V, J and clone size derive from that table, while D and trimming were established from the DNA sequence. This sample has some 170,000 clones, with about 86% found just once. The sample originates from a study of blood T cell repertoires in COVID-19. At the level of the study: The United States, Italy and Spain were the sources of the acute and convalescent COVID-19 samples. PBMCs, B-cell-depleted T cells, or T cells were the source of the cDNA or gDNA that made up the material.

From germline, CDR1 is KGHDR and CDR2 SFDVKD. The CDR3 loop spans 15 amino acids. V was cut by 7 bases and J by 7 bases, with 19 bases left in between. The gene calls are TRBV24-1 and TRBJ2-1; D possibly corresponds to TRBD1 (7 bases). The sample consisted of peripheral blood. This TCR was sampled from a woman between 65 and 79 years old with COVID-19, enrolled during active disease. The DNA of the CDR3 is TGTGCCACCAGGTCTGCGGGAAGGGGGCTGAATGAGCAGTTCTTC. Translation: CATRSAGRGLNEQFF.